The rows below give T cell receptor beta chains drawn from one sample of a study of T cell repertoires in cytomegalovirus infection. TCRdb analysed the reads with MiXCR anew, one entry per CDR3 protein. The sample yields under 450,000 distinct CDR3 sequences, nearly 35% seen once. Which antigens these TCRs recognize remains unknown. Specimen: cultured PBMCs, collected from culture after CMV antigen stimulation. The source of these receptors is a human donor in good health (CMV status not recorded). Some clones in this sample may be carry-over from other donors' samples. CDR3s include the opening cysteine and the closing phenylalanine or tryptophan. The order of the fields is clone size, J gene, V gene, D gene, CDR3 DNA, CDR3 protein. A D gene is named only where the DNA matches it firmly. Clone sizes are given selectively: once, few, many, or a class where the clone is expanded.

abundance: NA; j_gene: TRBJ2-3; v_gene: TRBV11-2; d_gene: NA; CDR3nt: TGTGCCAGCAGCCCTACATGGCCCGGCTCCACAGATACGCAGTATTTT; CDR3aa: CASSPTWPGSTDTQYF
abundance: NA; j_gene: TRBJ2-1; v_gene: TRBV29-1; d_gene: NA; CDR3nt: TGCAGCGTTACCGGGACTTCTTACAATGAGCAGTTCTTC; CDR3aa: CSVTGTSYNEQFF
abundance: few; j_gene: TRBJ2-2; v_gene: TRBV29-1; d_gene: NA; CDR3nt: TGCAGCGTTGTTATTGGGACGGTAGACGCCGGGGAGCTGTTTTTT; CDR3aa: CSVVIGTVDAGELFF
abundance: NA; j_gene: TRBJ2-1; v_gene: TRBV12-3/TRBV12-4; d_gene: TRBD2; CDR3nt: TGTGCCACCCGCGCGACTAGCGGGAGGAATGAGCAGTTCTTC; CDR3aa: CATRATSGRNEQFF
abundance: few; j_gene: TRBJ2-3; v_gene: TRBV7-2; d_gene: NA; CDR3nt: TGTGCCAGCAGCTTAGGAGACACTAGCCCAGATACGCAGTATTTT; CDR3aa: CASSLGDTSPDTQYF
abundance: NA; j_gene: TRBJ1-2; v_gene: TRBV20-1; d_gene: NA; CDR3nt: TGCAGTGCTAGACGGGGGATCGATGGCTACACCTTC; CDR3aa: CSARRGIDGYTF
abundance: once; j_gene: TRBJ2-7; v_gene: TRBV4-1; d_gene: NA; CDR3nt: TGCGCCAGCAGCCAAGATAGTACTCACCGCGGATACGAGCAGTACTTC; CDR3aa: CASSQDSTHRGYEQYF
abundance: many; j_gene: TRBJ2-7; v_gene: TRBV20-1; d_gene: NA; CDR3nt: TGCAGTGCTAGAGAGACGCTCTACGAGCAGTACTTC; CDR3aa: CSARETLYEQYF
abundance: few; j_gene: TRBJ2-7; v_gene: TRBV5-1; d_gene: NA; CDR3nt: TGCGCCAGCAGTTCGGCCCCGTTATCCTACGAGCAGTACTTC; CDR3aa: CASSSAPLSYEQYF
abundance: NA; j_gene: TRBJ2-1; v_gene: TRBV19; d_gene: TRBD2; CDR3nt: TGTGCCAGTAGTTTGGGACTAGCGGAAAATGAGCAGTTCTTC; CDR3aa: CASSLGLAENEQFF
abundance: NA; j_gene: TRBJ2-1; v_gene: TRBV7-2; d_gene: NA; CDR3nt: TGTGCCAGCAGCTTAGCGTGGGGGGCCGGTGAGCAGTTCTTC; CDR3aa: CASSLAWGAGEQFF
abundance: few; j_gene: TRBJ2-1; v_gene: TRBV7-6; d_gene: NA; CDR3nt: TGTGCCAGCAGCTCCGGAATTGTCTCCTACAATGAGCAGTTCTTC; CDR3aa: CASSSGIVSYNEQFF
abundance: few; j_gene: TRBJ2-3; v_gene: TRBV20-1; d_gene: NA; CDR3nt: TGCAGTGCTAGAGGAATAGGGTCCCCAGATACGCAGTATTTT; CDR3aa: CSARGIGSPDTQYF
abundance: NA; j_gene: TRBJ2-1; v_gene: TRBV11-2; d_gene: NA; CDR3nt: TGTGCCAGCAGCTCCCGACGGGACTCCGGGGAGTTCTTC; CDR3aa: CASSSRRDSGEFF
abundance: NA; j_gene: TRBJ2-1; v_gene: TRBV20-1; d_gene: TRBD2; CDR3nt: TGCAGTGCAACTAGCGGGAGGAACAATGAGCAGTTCTTC; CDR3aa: CSATSGRNNEQFF
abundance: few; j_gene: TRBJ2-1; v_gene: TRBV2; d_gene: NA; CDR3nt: TGTGCCAGCAGTGAAGGAGGGACTTCCCACAATGAGCAGTTCTTC; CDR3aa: CASSEGGTSHNEQFF
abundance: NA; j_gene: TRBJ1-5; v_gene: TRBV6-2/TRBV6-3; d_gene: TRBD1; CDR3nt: TGTGCCAGCAGTCCCGACAGGGTCCAGCCCCAGCATTTT; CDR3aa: CASSPDRVQPQHF
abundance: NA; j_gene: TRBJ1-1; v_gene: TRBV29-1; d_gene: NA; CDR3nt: TGCAGCGTTAAACCCGGGACGGCGAACACTGAAGCTTTCTTT; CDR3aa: CSVKPGTANTEAFF
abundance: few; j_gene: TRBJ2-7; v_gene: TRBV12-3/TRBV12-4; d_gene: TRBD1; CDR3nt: TGTGCCAGCAGAGGAGGACAGGGGGCCTACGAGCAGTACTTC; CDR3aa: CASRGGQGAYEQYF
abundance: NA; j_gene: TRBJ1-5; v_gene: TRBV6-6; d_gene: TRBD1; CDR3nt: TGTGCCAGCAGAAACCACAGGGGGACGTATAATCAGCCCCAGCATTTT; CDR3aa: CASRNHRGTYNQPQHF
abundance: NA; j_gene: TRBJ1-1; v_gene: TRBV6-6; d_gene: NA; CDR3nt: TGTGCCAGCAGTTACTCGAGCCCGAACACTGAAGCTTTCTTT; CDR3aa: CASSYSSPNTEAFF
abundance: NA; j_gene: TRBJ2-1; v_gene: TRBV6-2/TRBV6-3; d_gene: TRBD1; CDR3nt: TGTGCCAGCAGCCTACTCCGGACAGGGGGCGTTGATGAGCAGTTCTTC; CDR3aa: CASSLLRTGGVDEQFF
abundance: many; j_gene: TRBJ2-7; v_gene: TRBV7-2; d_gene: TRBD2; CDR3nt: TGTGCCAGCAACGGGAAAGCGGGAGCGGTTCCCTACGAGCAGTACTTC; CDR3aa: CASNGKAGAVPYEQYF
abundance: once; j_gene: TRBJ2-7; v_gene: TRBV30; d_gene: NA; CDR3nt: TGTGCCTGGAGTCCCTCGCTCATCTACGAGCAGTACTTC; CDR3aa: CAWSPSLIYEQYF
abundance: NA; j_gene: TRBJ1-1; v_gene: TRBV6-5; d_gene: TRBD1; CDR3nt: TGTGCCAGCAGTCCCGGGACAGGCACTTTTTTAGCTGAAGCTTTCTTT; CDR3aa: CASSPGTGTFLAEAFF
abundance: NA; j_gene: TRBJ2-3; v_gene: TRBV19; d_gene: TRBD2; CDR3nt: TGTGCCAGTAGTATCCCTAGCGGTGGCACAGATACGCAGTATTTT; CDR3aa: CASSIPSGGTDTQYF
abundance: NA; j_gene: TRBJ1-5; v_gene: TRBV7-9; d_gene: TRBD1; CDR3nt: TGTGCCAGCAGCAATTGGGACAGCTTGAAGCCCCAGCATTTT; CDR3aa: CASSNWDSLKPQHF
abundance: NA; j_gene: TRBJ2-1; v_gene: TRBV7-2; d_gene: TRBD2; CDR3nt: TGTGCCAGCAGAACCGGGACTAGCCTAAATGAGCAGTTCTTC; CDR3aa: CASRTGTSLNEQFF
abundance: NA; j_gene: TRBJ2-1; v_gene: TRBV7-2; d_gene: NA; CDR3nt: TGTGCCAGCAGCCCTGACAGCAATGAGCAGTTCTTC; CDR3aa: CASSPDSNEQFF
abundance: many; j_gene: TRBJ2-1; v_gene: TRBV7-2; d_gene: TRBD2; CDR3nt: TGTGCCAGCAGCCTTGGACTAGCGGGTTCTAGCTCCTACAATGAGCAGTTCTTC; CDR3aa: CASSLGLAGSSSYNEQFF
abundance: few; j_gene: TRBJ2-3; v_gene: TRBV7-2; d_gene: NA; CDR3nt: TGTGCCAGCAGCTCGACACGGGGCGATACAGATACGCAGTATTTT; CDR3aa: CASSSTRGDTDTQYF
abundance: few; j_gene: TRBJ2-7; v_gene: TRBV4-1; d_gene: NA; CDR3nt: TGCGCCAGCAGCCAAGATAGGGCAAGAGCCTCCGAGCAGTACTTC; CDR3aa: CASSQDRARASEQYF
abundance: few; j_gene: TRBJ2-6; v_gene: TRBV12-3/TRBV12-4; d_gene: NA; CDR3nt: TGTGCCAGCAGTTGGCGGGGCTCTGGGGCCAACGTCCTGACTTTC; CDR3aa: CASSWRGSGANVLTF
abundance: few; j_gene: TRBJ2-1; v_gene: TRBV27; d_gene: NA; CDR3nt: TGTGCCAGTTGCAGCAAATTAAATGAGCAGTTCTTC; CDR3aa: CASCSKLNEQFF
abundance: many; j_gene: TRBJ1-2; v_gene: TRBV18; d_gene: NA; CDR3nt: TGTGCCAGCTCACCTGAGACCCAAGCTAACTATGGCTACACCTTC; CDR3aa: CASSPETQANYGYTF
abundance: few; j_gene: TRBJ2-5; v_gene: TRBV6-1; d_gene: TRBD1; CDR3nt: TGTGCCAGCAGTGAGAGGACAGGAACCCAAGAGACCCAGTACTTC; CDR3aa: CASSERTGTQETQYF
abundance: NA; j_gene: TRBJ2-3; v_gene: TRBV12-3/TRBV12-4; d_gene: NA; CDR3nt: TGTGCCAGCAGTTTATTCTTAGATACGCAGTATTTT; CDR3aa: CASSLFLDTQYF
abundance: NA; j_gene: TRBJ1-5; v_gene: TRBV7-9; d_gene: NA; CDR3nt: TGTGCCAGCAGACAGGACGGTGAGCCCCAGCATTTT; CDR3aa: CASRQDGEPQHF
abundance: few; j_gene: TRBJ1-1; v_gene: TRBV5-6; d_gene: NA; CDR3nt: TGTGCCAGCAGCCGACAAGTTGAAGCTTTCTTT; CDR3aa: CASSRQVEAFF
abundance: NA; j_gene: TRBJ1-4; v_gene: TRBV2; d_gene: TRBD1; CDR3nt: TGTGCCAGCGGGACGGACAGGGCCGAAAAACTGTTTTTT; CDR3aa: CASGTDRAEKLFF
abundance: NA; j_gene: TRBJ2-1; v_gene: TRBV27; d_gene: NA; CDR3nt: TGTGCCAGCAGTCGGACAAGGTCCTACAATGAGCAGTTCTTC; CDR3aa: CASSRTRSYNEQFF
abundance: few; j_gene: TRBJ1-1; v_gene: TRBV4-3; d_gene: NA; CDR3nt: TGCGCCAGCAGAGGGTCTTTGGGGGTTTTCTTT; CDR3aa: CASRGSLGVFF
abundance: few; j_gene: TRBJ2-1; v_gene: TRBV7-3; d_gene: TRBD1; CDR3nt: TGTGCCAGCAGCTTAACCCGGGACAGGGATAATGAGCAGTTCTTC; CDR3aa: CASSLTRDRDNEQFF
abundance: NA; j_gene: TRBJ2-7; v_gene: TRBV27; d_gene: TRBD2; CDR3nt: TGTGCCAGCAGCCGGACTAGCGGGAGTACGGGGCAGTACTTC; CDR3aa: CASSRTSGSTGQYF
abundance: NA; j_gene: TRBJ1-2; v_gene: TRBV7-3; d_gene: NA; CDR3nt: TGTGCCAGCAGCCGCGAGGGGGTGTCTGGCTACACCTTC; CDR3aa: CASSREGVSGYTF
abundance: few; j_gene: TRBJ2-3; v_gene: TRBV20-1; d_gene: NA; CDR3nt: TGCAGTGGAGGCTTTGAAGGGGCTACGCAGTATTTT; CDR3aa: CSGGFEGATQYF